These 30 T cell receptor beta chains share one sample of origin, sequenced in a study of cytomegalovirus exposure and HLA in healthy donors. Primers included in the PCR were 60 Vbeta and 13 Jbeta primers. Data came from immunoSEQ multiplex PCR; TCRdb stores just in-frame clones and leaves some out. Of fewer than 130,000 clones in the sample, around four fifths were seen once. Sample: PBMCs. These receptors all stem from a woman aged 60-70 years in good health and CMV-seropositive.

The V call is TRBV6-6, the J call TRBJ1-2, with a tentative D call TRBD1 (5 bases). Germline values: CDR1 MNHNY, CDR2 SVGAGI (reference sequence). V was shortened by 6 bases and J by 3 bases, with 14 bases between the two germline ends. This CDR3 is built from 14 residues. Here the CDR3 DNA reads TGTGCCAGCAGACCCAGACAGATTTACTATGGCTACACCTTC. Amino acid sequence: CASRPRQIYYGYTF.

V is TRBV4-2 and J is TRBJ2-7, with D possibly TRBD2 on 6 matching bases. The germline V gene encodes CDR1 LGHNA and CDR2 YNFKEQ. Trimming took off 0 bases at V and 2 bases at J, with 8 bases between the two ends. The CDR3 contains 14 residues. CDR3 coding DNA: TGTGCCAGCAGCCAAGAAAGACTAGCCTACGAGCAGTACTTC. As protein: CASSQERLAYEQYF.

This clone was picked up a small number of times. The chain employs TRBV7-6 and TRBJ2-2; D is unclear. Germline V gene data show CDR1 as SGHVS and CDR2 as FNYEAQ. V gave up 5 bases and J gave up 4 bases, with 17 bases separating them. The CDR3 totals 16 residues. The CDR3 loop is CASSTNNGLFTGELFF. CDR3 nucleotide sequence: TGTGCCAGCAGCACTAACAATGGCCTATTCACCGGGGAGCTGTTTTTT.

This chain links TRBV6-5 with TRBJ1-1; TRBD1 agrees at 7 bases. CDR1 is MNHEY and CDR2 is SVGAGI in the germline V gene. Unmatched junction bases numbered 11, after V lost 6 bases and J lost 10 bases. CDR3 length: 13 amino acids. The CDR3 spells CASRSTDGTAAFF. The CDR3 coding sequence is TGTGCCAGCAGGTCAACCGATGGGACAGCAGCTTTCTTT.

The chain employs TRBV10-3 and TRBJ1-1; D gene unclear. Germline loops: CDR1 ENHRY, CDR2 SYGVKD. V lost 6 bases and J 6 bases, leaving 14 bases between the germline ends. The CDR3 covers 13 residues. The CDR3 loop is CAISDDMNAEAFF. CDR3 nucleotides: TGTGCCATCAGCGACGACATGAATGCTGAAGCTTTCTTT.

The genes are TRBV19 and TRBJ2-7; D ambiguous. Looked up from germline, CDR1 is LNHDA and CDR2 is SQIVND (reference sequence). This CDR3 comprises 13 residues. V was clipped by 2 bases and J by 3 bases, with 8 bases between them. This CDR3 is CASSIREFYEQYF. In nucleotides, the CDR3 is TGTGCCAGTAGTATAAGAGAGTTCTACGAGCAGTACTTC.

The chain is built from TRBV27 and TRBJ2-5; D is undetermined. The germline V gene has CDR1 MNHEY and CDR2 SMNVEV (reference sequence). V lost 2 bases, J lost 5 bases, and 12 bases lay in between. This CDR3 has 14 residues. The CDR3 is CASSLNIYSETQYF. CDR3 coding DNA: TGTGCCAGCAGTTTAAATATTTATAGCGAGACCCAGTACTTC.

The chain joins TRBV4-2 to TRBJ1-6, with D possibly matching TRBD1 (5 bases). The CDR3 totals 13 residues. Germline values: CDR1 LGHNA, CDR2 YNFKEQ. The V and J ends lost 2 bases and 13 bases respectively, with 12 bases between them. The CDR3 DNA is TGTGCCAGCAGCCAACTAGACAGTCCTCCCCTCCACTTT. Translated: CASSQLDSPPLHF.

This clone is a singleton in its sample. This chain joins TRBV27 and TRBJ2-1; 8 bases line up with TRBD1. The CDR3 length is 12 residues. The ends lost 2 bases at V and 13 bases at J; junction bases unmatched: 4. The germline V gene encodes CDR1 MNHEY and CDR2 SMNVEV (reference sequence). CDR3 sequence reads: CASSLLGQGQFF. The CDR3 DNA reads TGTGCCAGCAGTTTACTTGGACAGGGTCAGTTCTTC.

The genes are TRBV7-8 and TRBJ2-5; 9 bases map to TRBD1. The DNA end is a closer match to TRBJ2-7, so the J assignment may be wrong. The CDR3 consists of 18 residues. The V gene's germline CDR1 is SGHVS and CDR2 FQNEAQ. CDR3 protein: CASSLPTHGTGRTYEQYF. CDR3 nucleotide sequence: TGTGCCAGCAGCTTACCCACGCATGGGACAGGGAGAACCTACGAGCAGTACTTC.

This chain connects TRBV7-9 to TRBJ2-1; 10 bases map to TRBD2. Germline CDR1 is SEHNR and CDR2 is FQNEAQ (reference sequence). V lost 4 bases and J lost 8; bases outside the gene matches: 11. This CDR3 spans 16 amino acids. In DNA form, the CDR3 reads TGTGCCAGCAGCTACTCTAGCGGGAGAGGTATGGATGAGCAGTTCTTC. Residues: CASSYSSGRGMDEQFF.

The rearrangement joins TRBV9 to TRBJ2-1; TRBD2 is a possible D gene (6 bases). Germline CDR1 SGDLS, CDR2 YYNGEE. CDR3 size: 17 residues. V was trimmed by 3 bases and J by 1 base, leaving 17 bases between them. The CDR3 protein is CASSGPGVVESYNEQFF. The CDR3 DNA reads TGTGCCAGCAGCGGCCCGGGGGTGGTAGAGTCCTACAATGAGCAGTTCTTC. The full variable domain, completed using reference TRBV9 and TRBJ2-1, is DSGVTQTPKHLITATGQRVTLRCSPRSGDLSVYWYQQSLDQGLQFLIQYYNGEERAKGNILERFSAQQFPDLHSELNLSSLELGDSALYFCASSGPGVVESYNEQFFGPGTRLTVL.

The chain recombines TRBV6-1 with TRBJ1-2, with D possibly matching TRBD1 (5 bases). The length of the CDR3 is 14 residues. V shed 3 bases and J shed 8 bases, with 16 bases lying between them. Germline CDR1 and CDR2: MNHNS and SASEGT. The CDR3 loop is CASSEHRPRDGYTF. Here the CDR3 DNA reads TGTGCCAGCAGTGAGCACAGGCCGCGCGACGGCTACACCTTC.

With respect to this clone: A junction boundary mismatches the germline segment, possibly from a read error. CDR3 coding DNA: TGTTCCAGCAGCTCTGGCGGGTCACCCCTCCACTTT. Translated, it gives CSSSSGGSPLHF. The rearrangement links TRBV7-9 to TRBJ1-6, with D hard to call. The CDR3 totals 12 residues. Germline V CDR1 and CDR2: SEHNR, FQNEAQ (reference sequence).

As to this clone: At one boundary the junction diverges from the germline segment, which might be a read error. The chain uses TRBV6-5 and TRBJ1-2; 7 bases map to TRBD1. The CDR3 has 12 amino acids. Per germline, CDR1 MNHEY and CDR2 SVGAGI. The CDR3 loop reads CASRQSLGQCSF. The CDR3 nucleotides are TGTGCCAGCAGACAATCTCTGGGACAGTGCTCCTTC.

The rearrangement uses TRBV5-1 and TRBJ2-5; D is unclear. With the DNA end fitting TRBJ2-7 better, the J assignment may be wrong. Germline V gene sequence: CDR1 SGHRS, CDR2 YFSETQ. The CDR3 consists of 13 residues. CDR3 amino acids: CASSKDKTYEQYF. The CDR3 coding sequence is TGCGCCAGCAGCAAAGACAAAACCTACGAGCAGTACTTC.

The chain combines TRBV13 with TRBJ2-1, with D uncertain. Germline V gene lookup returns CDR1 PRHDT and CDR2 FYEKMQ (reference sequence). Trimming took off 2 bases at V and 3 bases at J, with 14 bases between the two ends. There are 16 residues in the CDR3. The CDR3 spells CASSLLIARDYNEQFF. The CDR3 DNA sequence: TGTGCCAGCAGCTTACTTATCGCGAGAGACTACAATGAGCAGTTCTTC. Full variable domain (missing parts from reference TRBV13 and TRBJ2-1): AAGVIQSPRHLIKEKRETATLKCYPIPRHDTVYWYQQGPGQDPQFLISFYEKMQSDKGSIPDRFSAQQFSDYHSELNMSSLELGDSALYFCASSLLIARDYNEQFFGPGTRLTVL.

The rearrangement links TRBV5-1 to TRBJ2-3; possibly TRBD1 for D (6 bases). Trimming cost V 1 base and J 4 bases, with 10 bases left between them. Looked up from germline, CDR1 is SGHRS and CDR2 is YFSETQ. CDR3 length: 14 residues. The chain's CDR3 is CASSLQGNADTQYF. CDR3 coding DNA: TGCGCCAGCAGCTTGCAGGGGAATGCAGATACGCAGTATTTT.

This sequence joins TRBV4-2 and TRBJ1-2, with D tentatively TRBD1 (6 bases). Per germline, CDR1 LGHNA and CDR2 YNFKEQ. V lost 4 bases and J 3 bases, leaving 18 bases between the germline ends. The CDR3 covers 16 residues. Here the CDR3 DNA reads TGTGCCAGCAGCCGAACCCAGGGGTTTGGGGACTATGGCTACACCTTC. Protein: CASSRTQGFGDYGYTF.

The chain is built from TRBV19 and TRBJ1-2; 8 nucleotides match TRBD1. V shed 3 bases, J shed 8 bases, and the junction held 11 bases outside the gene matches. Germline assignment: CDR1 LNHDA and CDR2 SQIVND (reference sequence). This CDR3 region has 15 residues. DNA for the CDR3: TGTGCCAGTAGTATCCAGGGGGCGATTGCCCTAGGCTACACCTTC. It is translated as CASSIQGAIALGYTF.

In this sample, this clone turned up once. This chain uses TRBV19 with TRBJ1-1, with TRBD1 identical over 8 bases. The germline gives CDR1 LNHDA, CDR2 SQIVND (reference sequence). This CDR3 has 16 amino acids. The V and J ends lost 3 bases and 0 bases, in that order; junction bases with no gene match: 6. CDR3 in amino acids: CASSIGTGGVNTEAFF. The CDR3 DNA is TGTGCCAGTAGTATTGGGACAGGAGGCGTGAACACTGAAGCTTTCTTT.

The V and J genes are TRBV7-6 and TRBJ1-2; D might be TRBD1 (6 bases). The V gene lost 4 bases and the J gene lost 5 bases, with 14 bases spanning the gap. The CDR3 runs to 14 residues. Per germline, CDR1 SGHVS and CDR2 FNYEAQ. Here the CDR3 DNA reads TGTGCCAGCAGCTCCACCGGGGGGGCGTATGGCTACACCTTC. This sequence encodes CASSSTGGAYGYTF.

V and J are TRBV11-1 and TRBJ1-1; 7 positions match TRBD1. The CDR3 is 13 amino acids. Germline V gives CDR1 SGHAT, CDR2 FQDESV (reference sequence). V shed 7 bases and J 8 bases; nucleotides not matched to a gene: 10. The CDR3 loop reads CASTRTGTEEAFF. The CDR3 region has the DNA TGTGCCAGCACCAGAACCGGGACAGAGGAAGCTTTCTTT.

The CDR3 nucleotides are TGTGCCAGCAGTTACACACAGGTGAACACCGGGGAGCTGTTTTTT. Protein sequence: CASSYTQVNTGELFF. The chain links TRBV6-6 to TRBJ2-2; D perhaps matches TRBD1 (5 bases). CDR1 and CDR2 (germline): MNHNY, SVGAGI (reference sequence). V was pared by 2 bases and J by 1 base, with 8 bases between. The CDR3 length is 15 residues.

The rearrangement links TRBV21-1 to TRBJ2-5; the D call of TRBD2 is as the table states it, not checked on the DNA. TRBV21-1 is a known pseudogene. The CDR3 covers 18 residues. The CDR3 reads CASSKNPQGAGGPQTQYF. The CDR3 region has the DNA TGTGCCAGCAGCAAAAACCCGCAGGGAGCGGGAGGGCCGCAGACCCAGTACTTC.

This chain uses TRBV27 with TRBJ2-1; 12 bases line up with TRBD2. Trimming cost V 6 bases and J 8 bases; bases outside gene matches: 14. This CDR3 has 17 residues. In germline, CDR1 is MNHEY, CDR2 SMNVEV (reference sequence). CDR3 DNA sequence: TGTGCCAGCAGCCGCAAGACGACTAGCGGGAGAATAGATGAGCAGTTCTTC. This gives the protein CASSRKTTSGRIDEQFF.

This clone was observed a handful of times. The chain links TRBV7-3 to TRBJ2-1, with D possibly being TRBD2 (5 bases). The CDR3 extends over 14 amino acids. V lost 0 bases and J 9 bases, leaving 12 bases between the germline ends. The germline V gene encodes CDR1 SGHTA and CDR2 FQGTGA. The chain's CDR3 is CASSLTGGGGEQFF. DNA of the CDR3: TGTGCCAGCAGCTTAACGGGCGGAGGTGGTGAGCAGTTCTTC.

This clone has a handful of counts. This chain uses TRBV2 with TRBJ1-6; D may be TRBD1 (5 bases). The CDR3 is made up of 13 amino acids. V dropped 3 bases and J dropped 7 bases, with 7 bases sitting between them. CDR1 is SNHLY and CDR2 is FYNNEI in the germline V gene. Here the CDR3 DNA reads TGTGCCAGCAGTGATGACAGCAATTCACCCCTCCACTTT. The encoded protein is CASSDDSNSPLHF. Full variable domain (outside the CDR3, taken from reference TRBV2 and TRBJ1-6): EPEVTQTPSHQVTQMGQEVILRCVPISNHLYFYWYRQILGQKVEFLVSFYNNEISEKSEIFDDQFSVERPDGSNFTLKIRSTKLEDSAMYFCASSDDSNSPLHFGNGTRLTVT.

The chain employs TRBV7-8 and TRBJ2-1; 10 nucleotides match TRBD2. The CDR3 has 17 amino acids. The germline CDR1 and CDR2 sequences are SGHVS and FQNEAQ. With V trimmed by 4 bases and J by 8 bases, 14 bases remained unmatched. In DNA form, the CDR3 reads TGTGCCAGCAGCTCGACGAGCGACAGCGGGAGGGCCTATGAGCAGTTCTTC. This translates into CASSSTSDSGRAYEQFF.

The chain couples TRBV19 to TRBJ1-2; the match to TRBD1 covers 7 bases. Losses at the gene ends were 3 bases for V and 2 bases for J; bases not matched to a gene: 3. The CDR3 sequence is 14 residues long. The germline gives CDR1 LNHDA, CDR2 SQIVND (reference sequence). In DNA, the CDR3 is TGTGCCAGTAGTATCCAGACAGGGAACTATGGCTACACCTTC. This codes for CASSIQTGNYGYTF.